These 3 T cell receptor beta chains were sequenced from one sample in a study of blood T cells in healthy people across ages. A J-beta primer mix and a sample-barcoded 5' primer were used in a second PCR of roughly 6 to 11 cycles. TCRdb used MiXCR to reprocess the 5' RACE reads, holding one entry per CDR3 protein. The table has about 600,000 distinct CDR3 sequences, about 45% seen once. Input material: blood. These receptor sequences come from a man of 80 years or more in good health.

The chain links TRBV6-6 to TRBJ1-2; perhaps TRBD1 as D (5 bases). Germline CDR1 MNHNY, CDR2 SVGAGI (reference sequence). The germline V and J ends were trimmed by 6 bases and 2 bases, with 16 bases remaining between them. This CDR3 is built from 15 residues. The CDR3 loop reads CASSYTSRGNYGYTF. DNA of the CDR3: TGTGCCAGCAGCTACACGTCGCGGGGCAACTATGGCTACACCTTC.

This clonotype was counted a few times. J is TRBJ2-3 and V is TRBV3-1; D gene ambiguous. Trimming took off 6 bases at V and 6 bases at J, with 13 bases between the two ends. This CDR3 has 13 residues. Germline V lookup: CDR1 LGHDT, CDR2 YNNKEL (reference sequence). The CDR3 DNA follows: TGTGCCAGCAGACAAAAGCCTTGGGATACGCAGTATTTT. It codes for CASRQKPWDTQYF.

This rearrangement joins TRBV6-5 to TRBJ2-2; possible D gene TRBD2, 5 bases. Trimming removed 6 bases at V and 2 bases at J, with 16 bases between. CDR3 length: 16 residues. Germline V gives CDR1 MNHEY, CDR2 SVGAGI. CDR3 nucleotides: TGTGCCAGCAGACCCAGCGGCTCGTTTAACACCGGGGAGCTGTTTTTT. Translating it yields CASRPSGSFNTGELFF.